One and the same sample provided the 24 T cell receptor beta chains below, sequenced in a study of graft-versus-host responses after intestinal transplantation. Antigens for these TCRs are unknown. Using immunoSEQ multiplex PCR, the repertoire was profiled, and TCRdb retains in-frame clones only, with some absent. Of around 100,000 clones in the sample, roughly nine tenths were seen once. The input for sequencing was unstimulated CD4+ T cells sorted from spleen or lymph node cells, taken before transplant. The source of these receptors is a human donor who was the organ donor for an intestinal transplant.

The sample holds one count of this clone. One end of the junction does not line up with germline, which may come from a read error. J is TRBJ2-1 and V is TRBV19; D unclear. Germline V lookup: CDR1 LNHDA, CDR2 SQIVND (reference sequence). The CDR3 is 15 amino acids. The CDR3 spells CASSIAGSSYNEQLF. The CDR3 nucleotides read TGTGCCAGTAGTATAGCGGGTAGCTCCTACAATGAGCAGCTCTTC.

The sample holds a few counts of this clone. Other DNA sequences in the same sample also yield this CDR3. CDR3 protein: CASSLAQGYEQYF. Written as DNA, the CDR3 is TGCGCCAGCAGCTTGGCCCAGGGGTACGAGCAGTACTTC. The J gene is TRBJ2-7, the V gene TRBV5-1; maybe TRBD1 (6 bases). The CDR3 runs to 13 residues. CDR1 is SGHRS and CDR2 is YFSETQ in the germline V gene. The V end was cut by 0 bases, the J end by 4 bases, with 8 bases between.

The gene calls are TRBV28 and TRBJ2-6; the D gene could be TRBD1 or TRBD2 (5 bases each). CDR1 is MDHEN and CDR2 is SYDVKM in the germline V gene. This CDR3 comprises 19 residues. V lost 1 base and J 0 bases, leaving 16 bases between the germline ends. CDR3 sequence (DNA): TGTGCCAGCAGTTTATTTAACCCCTGGGACCCCTCTGGGGCCAACGTCCTGACTTTC. Its translation is CASSLFNPWDPSGANVLTF.

The chain is built from TRBV5-1 and TRBJ2-3, with D possibly being TRBD1 (5 bases). CDR1 and CDR2 from the germline V gene are SGHRS and YFSETQ. The germline V and J ends were trimmed by 3 bases and 4 bases, with 15 bases remaining between them. This CDR3 is 15 amino acids long. CDR3 sequence (DNA): TGCGCCAGCAGCTCCGGTAGGGGCGAGGCAGATACGCAGTATTTT. Residues: CASSSGRGEADTQYF.

This rearrangement joins TRBV15 to TRBJ2-7; D is possibly TRBD2 (5 bases). V lost 0 bases, J lost 7 bases, and 16 bases lay in between. The germline V gene encodes CDR1 LNHNV and CDR2 YYDKDF (reference sequence). The CDR3 totals 15 residues. This CDR3 is CATSREGSLREEQYF. CDR3 coding DNA: TGTGCCACCAGCAGAGAGGGGAGTCTAAGGGAAGAGCAGTACTTC.

The rearrangement uses TRBV7-9 and TRBJ1-5; TRBD1 matches at 9 bases. Looked up from germline, CDR1 is SEHNR and CDR2 is FQNEAQ (reference sequence). The CDR3 length is 15 residues. V shed 5 bases, J shed 4 bases, and the junction held 6 bases outside the gene matches. This chain's CDR3 is CASSQGTGTNQPQHF. CDR3 bases: TGTGCCAGCAGCCAAGGGACAGGGACTAATCAGCCCCAGCATTTT.

V usage is TRBV6-5 and J usage is TRBJ1-2; D gene ambiguous. The CDR3 runs to 13 residues. CDR1 is MNHEY, CDR2 SVGAGI, per germline. V was shortened by 2 bases and J by 7 bases, with 11 bases between the two germline ends. The CDR3 DNA is TGTGCCAGCAGTTACGGGTTGGTTGCTGGCTACACCTTC. Translation: CASSYGLVAGYTF.

The chain carries TRBV4-2 and TRBJ1-2; TRBD1 might be the D (6 bases). The CDR3 consists of 12 residues. Germline CDR1 LGHNA, CDR2 YNFKEQ. Trimming removed 6 bases from V and 6 bases from J, with 11 bases in between. CDR3 region: CASSKQGDGYTF. The CDR3 coding sequence is TGTGCCAGCAGTAAACAGGGAGATGGCTACACCTTC.

The gene calls are TRBV11-2 and TRBJ2-3, with TRBD2 matching over 10 bases. Germline CDR1 and CDR2: SGHAT and FQNNGV. The CDR3 is made up of 17 amino acids. J was trimmed by 0 bases and V by 2 bases; bases with no gene match: 5. In DNA, the CDR3 is TGTGCCAGCAGCTTACTAGCGGGAGTCGGTAGCACAGATACGCAGTATTTT. This codes for CASSLLAGVGSTDTQYF.

The chain recombines TRBV30 with TRBJ1-3, with D unresolved. Looked up from germline, CDR1 is GTSNPN and CDR2 is SVGIG (reference sequence). The CDR3 sequence is 15 residues long. V lost 8 bases and J lost 2, with 19 bases in between. The CDR3 region is CARSIPSFTGNTIYF. CDR3 bases: TGTGCCCGCTCAATTCCATCGTTTACTGGAAACACCATATATTTT.

This chain connects TRBV9 to TRBJ2-3, with TRBD1 as a possible D gene (6 bases). This CDR3 is 16 amino acids long. V lost 0 bases and J 0 bases, leaving 11 bases between the germline ends. CDR1 and CDR2 from the germline V gene are SGDLS and YYNGEE. CDR3 in DNA: TGTGCCAGCAGCGTAGGGGACACTACTAGCACAGATACGCAGTATTTT. The encoded protein is CASSVGDTTSTDTQYF.

The rearrangement joins TRBV5-4 to TRBJ2-1, with D unclear. The length of the CDR3 is 12 residues. The V end lost 0 bases, the J end lost 10 bases, and 8 bases lay between the germline ends. Germline values: CDR1 SGHNT, CDR2 YYREEE (reference sequence). In nucleotides, the CDR3 is TGTGCCAGCAGCTTGGCCTCGCGCGAGCAGTTCTTC. Translation: CASSLASREQFF.

This rearrangement joins TRBV5-1 to TRBJ1-2, with D perhaps matching TRBD1 (6 bases). The CDR3 runs 11 residues. Germline V gives CDR1 SGHRS, CDR2 YFSETQ. The V end lost 2 bases, the J end lost 10 bases, and 9 bases lay between the germline ends. The CDR3 nucleotides are TGCGCCAGCAGCTTAGGGGGACCCTACACCTTC. It encodes CASSLGGPYTF.

This clone occurred once. The chain joins TRBV6-6 to TRBJ1-5; D remains ambiguous. CDR1 and CDR2 from the germline V gene are MNHNY and SVGAGI (reference sequence). CDR3 size: 14 residues. V was trimmed by 7 bases and J by 3 bases, leaving 13 bases between them. The chain's CDR3 is CASINGLFNQPQHF. The CDR3 nucleotides are TGTGCCAGCATTAACGGGCTCTTCAATCAGCCCCAGCATTTT.

The genes are TRBV5-1 and TRBJ2-3; D remains unclear. Germline CDR1 and CDR2: SGHRS and YFSETQ. The V and J ends lost 0 bases and 1 base respectively, with 15 bases between them. The CDR3 consists of 17 residues. CDR3: CASSLGMEFSRTDTQYF. CDR3 coding DNA: TGCGCCAGCAGCTTGGGGATGGAGTTTAGTCGCACAGATACGCAGTATTTT. Full variable domain (outside the CDR3, taken from reference TRBV5-1 and TRBJ2-3): KAGVTQTPRYLIKTRGQQVTLSCSPISGHRSVSWYQQTPGQGLQFLFEYFSETQRNKGNFPGRFSGRQFSNSRSEMNVSTLELGDSALYLCASSLGMEFSRTDTQYFGPGTRLTVL.

The rearrangement uses TRBV6-6 and TRBJ1-2; D is unresolved. CDR1 and CDR2 (germline): MNHNY, SVGAGI (reference sequence). This CDR3 has 15 residues. Trimming shortened V by 0 bases and J by 5 bases, and 13 bases separated the two germline ends. The CDR3, as DNA: TGTGCCAGCAGTTACTCGCGGACTAACAATTATGGCTACACCTTC. Residues: CASSYSRTNNYGYTF.

This clone was counted once. J is TRBJ2-7 and V is TRBV29-1, with TRBD2 identical over 10 bases. The V gene's germline CDR1 is SQVTM and CDR2 ANQGSEA. Trimming cost V 4 bases and J 6 bases; bases outside gene matches: 6. The CDR3 is made up of 13 amino acids. The chain's CDR3 is CSVAASGRGEQYF. The DNA for the CDR3 is TGCAGCGTTGCGGCTAGCGGGAGAGGCGAGCAGTACTTC.

This sequence joins TRBV28 and TRBJ1-2; 7 bases match TRBD1. Germline CDR1 MDHEN, CDR2 SYDVKM. CDR3 length: 13 residues. V shed 6 bases, J shed 4 bases, and the junction held 5 bases outside the gene matches. CDR3 sequence reads: CASSRDRVYGYTF. The CDR3 nucleotides read TGTGCCAGCAGCCGGGACAGAGTCTATGGCTACACCTTC.

This chain links TRBV21-1 with TRBJ1-2; the listed D gene, TRBD1, was not tested against the DNA. TRBV21-1 represents a pseudogene. This CDR3 region has 13 residues. The DNA for the CDR3 is TGTGCCAGCAGCTCGGACAGGGACTATGGCTACACCTTC. It is translated as CASSSDRDYGYTF.

V and J are TRBV7-9 and TRBJ1-1; 8 bases fit TRBD1. Germline-derived CDR1 and CDR2 are SEHNR and FQNEAQ (reference sequence). This CDR3 has 14 residues. The junction had 5 bases not matched to a gene; V was cut back by 5 bases and J by 3 bases. The CDR3 DNA sequence: TGTGCCAGCAGCGCGACAGGGGCATACACTGAAGCTTTCTTT. This encodes CASSATGAYTEAFF.

The J gene is TRBJ2-7, the V gene TRBV21-1; the D call in the table, TRBD1, was not verified against the DNA. TRBV21-1 is a documented pseudogene. The CDR3 consists of 16 residues. The CDR3 reads CASSKGARSKAYEQYF. CDR3 DNA sequence: TGTGCCAGCAGCAAGGGGGCGCGGTCTAAAGCCTACGAGCAGTACTTC.

CDR3 sequence: CASSVAGGSYPYEQYF. CDR3 nucleotides: TGTGCCAGCAGCGTAGCTGGCGGGTCCTATCCCTACGAGCAGTACTTC. The chain couples TRBV9 to TRBJ2-7; tentatively, D is TRBD2 (5 bases). V lost 0 bases and J 2 bases, leaving 15 bases between the germline ends. The CDR3 runs 16 residues. The germline V gene has CDR1 SGDLS and CDR2 YYNGEE.

This clone appeared a single time. V and J are TRBV7-2 and TRBJ1-2; no clear D gene. The CDR3 length is 13 residues. The ends were cut back, 0 bases at V and 6 bases at J, with 8 bases in the middle. Germline V gives CDR1 SGHTA, CDR2 FQGNSA. CDR3 protein: CASSLAAAHGYTF. CDR3 nucleotides: TGTGCCAGCAGCTTAGCTGCAGCCCATGGCTACACCTTC.

The V and J genes are TRBV6-6 and TRBJ2-1; tentative D call: TRBD2 (5 bases). The V gene's germline CDR1 is MNHNY and CDR2 SVGAGI (reference sequence). Trimming removed 6 bases at V and 7 bases at J, with 13 bases between. The CDR3 runs 13 residues. The CDR3 sequence: CASSSPGGNEQFF. CDR3 bases: TGTGCCAGCAGCTCGCCTGGAGGAAATGAGCAGTTCTTC.